The clone carrying this T cell receptor (beta chain) was seen more than once but under ten times. Antigen specificity is unknown. From RNA transcripts, TCR beta CDR3 regions were amplified. During a first-round RT-PCR of the TCR CDR3, the HTBI primer set was used. TCRdb called the multiplex PCR reads again in MiXCR, with one record for every CDR3 protein. The data contain about 480,000 distinct CDR3 sequences, about 20% of them seen just once; the ten biggest clones take up around 54%. Germline V gives CDR1 LNHNV, CDR2 YYDKDF (reference sequence). The germline V and J ends were trimmed by 0 bases and 3 bases, with 12 bases remaining between them. There are 15 residues in the CDR3. This sample was included in a study of T cells in Graves' hyperthyroidism and ophthalmopathy. The overall study: Peripheral blood draws took place at initial diagnosis, ahead of any treatment.

Points from the study as a whole: Researchers found most expanded thyroid clonotypes above 0.001 in blood as well.

The sequence was collected from a woman aged 70-85 years with Graves' ophthalmopathy. Sequenced material: blood. The chain couples TRBV15 to TRBJ2-7; tentatively, D is TRBD1 (5 bases). Here the CDR3 DNA reads TGTGCCACCAGCAGAGAACTACAGGCGCTCTACGAGCAGTACTTC. This codes for CATSRELQALYEQYF.